This is a list of T cell receptor beta chains from one sample in a study of blood T cell repertoires in COVID-19. Measured with immunoSEQ multiplex PCR; TCRdb has only the in-frame clones, and not every one. The sample gives under 95,000 clones, around 90% of which show up once; roughly 45% is in the top ten. The sequencing input was peripheral blood. The receptors were gathered from a human donor in a cohort sampled during active COVID-19. Each CDR3 is given with its conserved first and last residue. Fields, in order: V gene, D gene, CDR3 protein. D genes are given only for firm matches.

TRBV7-2,TRBD1,CASSLEGQSASEAFF
TRBV28,TRBD1,CASMAPTGQGGSEKLFF
TRBV24-1,TRBD2,CATSDAGTSGGEQFF
TRBV28,TRBD1,CASSHYGQGPTDTQYF
TRBV19,TRBD2,CASSQITLAGGTYEQYF
TRBV6-5,-,CASQGLESTDTQYF
TRBV19,-,CASSIRLGNQPQHF
TRBV6-1,-,CASSESAGNEQFF
TRBV11-2,TRBD1,CASGQGSGGELFF
TRBV7-2,TRBD2,CASSLGGGGGETQYF
TRBV2,-,CASTRRHPMNTGELFF